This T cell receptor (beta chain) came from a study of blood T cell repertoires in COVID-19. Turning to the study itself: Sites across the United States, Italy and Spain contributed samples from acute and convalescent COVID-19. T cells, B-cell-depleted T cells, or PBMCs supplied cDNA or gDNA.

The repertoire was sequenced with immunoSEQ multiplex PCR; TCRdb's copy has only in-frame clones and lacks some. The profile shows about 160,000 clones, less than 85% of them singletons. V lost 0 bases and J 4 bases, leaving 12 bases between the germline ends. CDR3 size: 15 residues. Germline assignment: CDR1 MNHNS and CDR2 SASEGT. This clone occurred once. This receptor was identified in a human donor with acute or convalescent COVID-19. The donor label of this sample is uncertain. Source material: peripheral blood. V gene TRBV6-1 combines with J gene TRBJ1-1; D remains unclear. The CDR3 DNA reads TGTGCCAGCAGTGAAGCCCCTAGGCCGGGCACTGAAGCTTTCTTT. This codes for CASSEAPRPGTEAFF.